The sequence of this T cell receptor (beta chain) was determined in a study of T cells expressing NK-cell markers. Across the whole study: Sequenced donors, eight in total, included seven who were HCMV-seropositive and one who was seronegative. General study points: Clarity on HCMV specificity was lacking for the expanded NKG2C+ T cell clones. Topping the CD3+CD56-NKG2C+ fraction as well were these clonotypes, in a handful of donors.

Germline V gene data show CDR1 as LNHDA and CDR2 as SQIVND (reference sequence). The CDR3 runs 13 residues. TCRdb derives one entry per CDR3 protein from the 5' RACE reads, leaving out DNA. The sample is made up of some 410,000 distinct CDR3 sequences, and the top ten hold 7.3% of it. Comment on this clonotype: Antigen: not known.

The sequence came from a woman between 18 and 70 years old in good health. The chain recombines TRBV19 with TRBJ1-2; TCRdb selects TRBD1, and the lack of DNA leaves this call unchecked. The sequenced material came from blood T cells: a sorted CD56 or NKG2C T cell subset, CD4+ or CD8+ T cells, or bulk PBMC T cells (not recorded which). CDR3 sequence reads: CASSPDSTYGYTF.